The clone carrying this T cell receptor (beta chain) occurred once. This sample is part of a study of blood T cell repertoires in COVID-19. Study summary: The study drew acute and convalescent COVID-19 samples from the United States, Italy and Spain. T cells, B-cell-depleted T cells, or PBMCs supplied cDNA or gDNA.

J was trimmed by 5 bases and V by 3 bases; bases with no gene match: 8. CDR3 length: 15 residues. In germline, CDR1 is KGHDR, CDR2 SFDVKD. Authors' methods: How many nucleated cells were present was estimated from reference gene primer amplification. The assay was immunoSEQ multiplex PCR, and TCRdb's table has in-frame clones only and misses some. The DNA gave D and trimming, while V, J and clone size come from that table. The profile shows around 130,000 clones, 90% of them singletons. The chain joins TRBV24-1 to TRBJ2-5; 7 nucleotides line up with TRBD1. Sequences were obtained from peripheral blood. The receptor was derived from a man aged 45-60 years with active COVID-19. This CDR3 reads CATSDPTGNWETQYF. CDR3 nucleotides: TGTGCCACCAGTGATCCGACAGGGAATTGGGAGACCCAGTACTTC.